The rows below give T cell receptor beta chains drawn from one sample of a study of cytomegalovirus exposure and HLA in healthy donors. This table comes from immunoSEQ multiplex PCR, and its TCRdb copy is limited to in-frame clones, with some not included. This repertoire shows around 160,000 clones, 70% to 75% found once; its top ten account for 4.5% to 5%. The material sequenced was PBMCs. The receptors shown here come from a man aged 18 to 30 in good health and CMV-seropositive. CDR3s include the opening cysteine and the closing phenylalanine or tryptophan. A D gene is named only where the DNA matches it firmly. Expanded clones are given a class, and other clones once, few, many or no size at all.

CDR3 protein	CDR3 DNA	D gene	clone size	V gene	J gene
CASSLGRADTQYF	TGTGCCAGCAGCTTAGGCAGGGCAGATACGCAGTATTTT	NA	NA	TRBV11-3	TRBJ2-3
CASSTQGSNEKLFF	TGTGCCAGCAGCACCCAGGGTAGCAATGAAAAACTGTTTTTT	NA	NA	TRBV7-9	TRBJ1-4
CASSTIPAGGTDTQYF	TGTGCCAGCAGCACAATCCCCGCGGGAGGAACAGATACGCAGTATTTT	TRBD2	NA	TRBV7-2	TRBJ2-3
CASSSDTGGNQPQHF	TGTGCCAGCAGTTCGGATACAGGGGGCAATCAGCCCCAGCATTTT	TRBD1	NA	TRBV28	TRBJ1-5
CASSGGLVAFF	TGCGCCAGCAGCGGGGGACTGGTGGCTTTCTTT	NA	NA	TRBV5-1	TRBJ1-1
CASSVVTEQGEAFF	TGTGCCAGCAGCGTAGTTACAGAACAGGGTGAAGCTTTCTTT	NA	NA	TRBV9	TRBJ1-1
CASSIPRTEDTEAFF	TGTGCCAGCAGCATCCCCCGGACAGAGGACACTGAAGCTTTCTTT	NA	many	TRBV7-9	TRBJ1-1
CASSLRRELSDTQYF	TGCGCCAGCAGCTTGCGGCGGGAGCTCTCAGATACGCAGTATTTT	TRBD2	NA	TRBV5-1	TRBJ2-3
CASSPGAPSEKLFF	TGTGCCAGCTCACCGGGGGCTCCGAGCGAAAAACTGTTTTTT	NA	NA	TRBV18	TRBJ1-4
CASSLERGINTEAFF	TGTGCCAGCAGCTTAGAACGGGGAATTAACACTGAAGCTTTCTTT	NA	NA	TRBV7-9	TRBJ1-1
CASSPTGARQPQHF	TGTGCCAGCAGCCCGACAGGGGCGCGGCAGCCCCAGCATTTT	TRBD1	NA	TRBV4-2	TRBJ1-5
CASSLTGANSPLHF	TGTGCCAGCAGCCTGACAGGGGCGAATTCACCCCTCCACTTT	TRBD1	NA	TRBV14	TRBJ1-6
CATSRVYSNQPQHF	TGTGCCACCAGCAGAGTTTATAGCAATCAGCCCCAGCATTTT	NA	few	TRBV15	TRBJ1-5
CASSSETGGTEAFF	TGTGCCAGCAGCTCCGAGACAGGGGGGACTGAAGCTTTCTTT	TRBD1	NA	TRBV7-8	TRBJ1-1
CASSGQGDTEAFF	TGTGCCAGCAGCGGACAGGGGGACACTGAAGCTTTCTTT	TRBD1	NA	TRBV7-9	TRBJ1-1
CAWSTGSNEKLFF	TGTGCCTGGAGTACGGGTAGTAATGAAAAACTGTTTTTT	NA	NA	TRBV30	TRBJ1-4
CASSSEPGTANTEAFF	TGTGCCAGCAGCTCCGAACCCGGGACAGCGAACACTGAAGCTTTCTTT	TRBD1	NA	TRBV9	TRBJ1-1
CASSGTGRDTEAFF	TGTGCCAGCAGTGGTACGGGGAGGGACACTGAAGCTTTCTTT	NA	few	TRBV2	TRBJ1-1
CASSLARGLTMDGYTF	TGTGCCAGCAGCTTAGCCCGGGGACTTACAATGGATGGCTACACCTTC	NA	NA	TRBV7-8	TRBJ1-2
CASSFREGGLGGGYTF	TGCGCCAGCAGCTTCAGGGAAGGGGGCTTAGGAGGAGGCTACACCTTC	TRBD1	NA	TRBV5-1	TRBJ1-2
CASSLGQGPGGPDTQYF	TGTGCCAGCAGCTTAGGACAGGGACCGGGCGGTCCAGATACGCAGTATTTT	TRBD1	few	TRBV5-6	TRBJ2-3
CASSYSSVTGELFF	TGTGCCAGCAGTTACTCGTCAGTCACCGGGGAGCTGTTTTTT	NA	NA	TRBV6-6	TRBJ2-2
CASSIGRTASQYF	TGTGCCAGTAGTATAGGCCGGACAGCCAGCCAGTACTTC	NA	NA	TRBV19	TRBJ2-5
CASRAGQGLQETQYF	TGTGCCAGCAGGGCGGGACAGGGACTCCAAGAGACCCAGTACTTC	TRBD1	NA	TRBV2	TRBJ2-5
CSAEIGTETQYF	TGCAGCGCCGAAATCGGTACAGAGACCCAGTACTTC	NA	NA	TRBV29-1	TRBJ2-5
CATSLGLEGEAFF	TGTGCCACTTCGTTAGGACTAGAGGGTGAAGCTTTCTTT	NA	NA	TRBV5-5	TRBJ1-1
CASSVLVRGASVEAFF	TGTGCCAGCAGCGTATTGGTCCGCGGGGCGAGCGTTGAAGCTTTCTTT	NA	NA	TRBV9	TRBJ1-1
CASSGRGLSGYTF	TGTGCCAGCAGTGGCAGGGGATTAAGTGGCTACACCTTC	NA	many	TRBV6-1	TRBJ1-2
CASSLEGAGGPGGTQYF	TGCGCCAGCAGCTTGGAAGGAGCGGGAGGGCCCGGGGGTACGCAGTATTTT	TRBD2	NA	TRBV5-1	TRBJ2-3
CASTLTGPTEAFF	TGTGCCAGCACTCTCACAGGGCCCACTGAAGCTTTCTTT	NA	NA	TRBV28	TRBJ1-1
CASSYPQGSGNTIYF	TGTGCCAGCAGTTACCCCCAGGGATCTGGAAACACCATATATTTT	NA	NA	TRBV28	TRBJ1-3
CASSPLAGGLVEQFF	TGTGCCAGCAGCCCCCTAGCGGGAGGGCTCGTGGAGCAGTTCTTC	TRBD2	NA	TRBV14	TRBJ2-1
CASSLALAGGTQETQYF	TGTGCCAGCAGCTTGGCCCTAGCGGGGGGGACCCAAGAGACCCAGTACTTC	TRBD2	NA	TRBV5-6	TRBJ2-5
CASSDWEKETQYF	TGTGCCAGCAGTGACTGGGAGAAAGAGACCCAGTACTTC	NA	NA	TRBV6-1	TRBJ2-5
CASSLPHTAEAFF	TGTGCCAGCAGTTTACCCCACACAGCTGAAGCTTTCTTT	NA	NA	TRBV28	TRBJ1-1
CASSYLSSGTYNEQFF	TGTGCCAGCAGTTATTTGTCTAGCGGTACTTACAATGAGCAGTTCTTC	TRBD2	NA	TRBV28	TRBJ2-1
CASTAGGYSGNTIYF	TGTGCCAGCACCGCGGGGGGTTACTCTGGAAACACCATATATTTT	NA	NA	TRBV28	TRBJ1-3
CAITPSARDTEAFF	TGTGCCATCACTCCAAGTGCTCGGGACACTGAAGCTTTCTTT	NA	NA	TRBV10-3	TRBJ1-1
CASSSQINTEAFF	TGTGCCAGCAGCTCACAGATAAACACTGAAGCTTTCTTT	NA	NA	TRBV5-4	TRBJ1-1
CASSVETGDYGYTF	TGTGCCAGCAGCGTCGAGACAGGGGACTATGGCTACACCTTC	TRBD1	NA	TRBV2	TRBJ1-2
CASSPEGAGEAFF	TGTGCCAGCAGCCCAGAAGGCGCGGGAGAAGCTTTCTTT	NA	NA	TRBV7-3	TRBJ1-1
CASSSGDRGYNEQFF	TGTGCCAGCTCATCCGGGGACAGGGGTTACAATGAGCAGTTCTTC	TRBD1	NA	TRBV18	TRBJ2-1
CASSEDSYNEQFF	TGTGCCAGCAGTGAGGACAGCTACAATGAGCAGTTCTTC	NA	NA	TRBV2	TRBJ2-1
CASSLTTPETGTGYGAFF	TGTGCCAGCAGCTTAACCACACCCGAGACAGGGACCGGGTACGGAGCTTTCTTT	TRBD1	NA	TRBV7-9	TRBJ1-1
CASSYNPDNQPQHF	TGTGCCAGCAGTTACAATCCAGATAATCAGCCCCAGCATTTT	NA	NA	TRBV6-6	TRBJ1-5
CASSYSITRGTGELFF	TGTGCCAGCAGTTACTCGATAACTCGGGGCACCGGGGAGCTGTTTTTT	NA	NA	TRBV6-5	TRBJ2-2
CASSITRTGGRNQPQHF	TGTGCCAGTAGTATCACCCGGACAGGGGGGAGGAATCAGCCCCAGCATTTT	TRBD1	NA	TRBV19	TRBJ1-5
CASSPGQGTKNTEAFF	TGTGCCAGCTCCCCTGGACAGGGGACAAAGAACACTGAAGCTTTCTTT	TRBD1	NA	TRBV18	TRBJ1-1
CASSLGGTGLYNEQFF	TGTGCCAGCAGCTTAGGCGGGACAGGCCTCTACAATGAGCAGTTCTTC	TRBD1	NA	TRBV11-3	TRBJ2-1
CASSFGSNEQFF	TGTGCCAGCAGCTTTGGGAGTAATGAGCAGTTCTTC	NA	NA	TRBV11-2	TRBJ2-1
CASSDSGTGYYGYTF	TGTGCCAGCAGCGATTCCGGGACAGGGTACTATGGCTACACCTTC	TRBD1	NA	TRBV6-1	TRBJ1-2
CSARTQAEAFF	TGCAGTGCTAGAACTCAGGCTGAAGCTTTCTTT	NA	NA	TRBV20-1	TRBJ1-1
CASSIEAGGRRAF	TGTGCCAGTAGTATAGAGGCGGGCGGACGACGGGCCTTT	NA	NA	TRBV19	TRBJ1-1
CASSQTSATDTQYF	TGTGCCAGCAGTCAGACTAGCGCCACAGATACGCAGTATTTT	TRBD2	few	TRBV2	TRBJ2-3
CAWMSLDRNTEAFF	TGTGCCTGGATGTCCTTGGACAGGAACACTGAAGCTTTCTTT	NA	NA	TRBV30	TRBJ1-1
CASSDRVTTEAFF	TGTGCCAGTTCCGACAGGGTAACGACTGAAGCTTTCTTT	TRBD1	few	TRBV10-3	TRBJ1-1
CASSQMDRGSNQPQHF	TGCGCCAGCAGCCAAATGGACAGGGGTAGCAATCAGCCCCAGCATTTT	TRBD1	NA	TRBV4-1	TRBJ1-5
CASSSLQGKFNNQPQHF	TGTGCCAGCAGTTCCTTGCAGGGGAAGTTTAACAATCAGCCCCAGCATTTT	NA	NA	TRBV27	TRBJ1-5
CAGLNRGGTEAFF	TGCGCCGGTTTAAACAGGGGGGGCACTGAAGCTTTCTTT	TRBD1	NA	TRBV10-2	TRBJ1-1